A single sample gave rise to the 32 T cell receptor beta chains below, sequenced in a study of shared clonotypes between healthy human individuals (dated by TCRdb to 2020 to 2022). For the CD8 naive samples, CD45RO-negative cells were positively selected for CCR7, yielding a CD45RA+CCR7+ population from which TemRA cells were excluded. Receptor amplification or capture employed the immunoSEQ multiplex PCR assay. TCRdb obtained this table from immuneACCESS and retained in-frame rearrangements with V and J assigned. These tables miss some clones; where compared with another copy, unresolved V genes account for less than half of the shortfall, and the remainder is unexplained. In this sample the table shows about 1,800,000 clones, over 85% of which occur a single time. The ten biggest clones cover 1.2% of the sample. The sequenced sample consisted of naive CD8+ T cells sorted from blood. This specimen's cell subset or site label, interpreted: CD45RA+CCR7+. Receptors were obtained from a young man in good health.

This chain uses TRBV10-1 with TRBJ2-7, with 9 nucleotides matching TRBD1. Germline CDR1 is WNHNN and CDR2 is SYGVQD (reference sequence). Unmatched junction bases numbered 3, after V lost 0 bases and J lost 3 bases. The CDR3 runs to 15 residues. In DNA form, the CDR3 reads TGCGCCAGCAGTGAGTCTACAGGGGGCATCTACGAGCAGTACTTC. The encoded protein is CASSESTGGIYEQYF.

This clone was detected once. This sample includes further DNA sequences coding for the same CDR3. J is TRBJ1-1 and V is TRBV4-1; TRBD1 agrees at 8 bases. V dropped 1 base and J dropped 5; count of bases not matched to a gene: 3. The CDR3 is 14 residues long. From germline, CDR1 is MGHRA and CDR2 YSYEKL. Here the CDR3 DNA reads TGCGCCAGCAGCCAAGGACAGGGGCGGACTGAAGCTTTCTTT. It translates to CASSQGQGRTEAFF.

The CDR3 sequence: CASSGTGDEKLFF. CDR3 coding DNA: TGTGCCAGCTCCGGGACAGGGGATGAAAAACTGTTTTTT. The J gene is TRBJ1-4, the V gene TRBV7-9; TRBD1 matches 10 bases. The trim removed 8 bases at V and 6 bases at J, leaving 3 bases unmatched. Germline-derived CDR1 and CDR2 are SEHNR and FQNEAQ (reference sequence). The CDR3 has 13 amino acids.

The rearrangement links TRBV5-1 to TRBJ1-1; 9 bases agree with TRBD1. This CDR3 comprises 18 residues. CDR1 is SGHRS, CDR2 YFSETQ, per germline. Trimming took 1 base from V and 0 from J; bases not matched to a gene: 10. CDR3 in DNA: TGCGCCAGCAGCTTGTCAGGCCTGACAGGGGGGATGAACACTGAAGCTTTCTTT. Amino acids: CASSLSGLTGGMNTEAFF.

The rearrangement uses TRBV10-3 and TRBJ2-1; 9 nucleotides line up with TRBD1. Trimming cost V 8 bases and J 5 bases; bases outside gene matches: 7. Germline V gives CDR1 ENHRY, CDR2 SYGVKD. The CDR3 has 14 amino acids. For the CDR3, the DNA is TGTGCCATCGCATACAGGGGGCTTGACAATGAGCAGTTCTTC. Its translation: CAIAYRGLDNEQFF.

On this clone: Other DNA sequences in the sample encode the same CDR3. CDR3 bases: TGCGCCAGCAGTCCTGCAGGCGGGAGTTACAATGAGCAGTTCTTC. It translates to CASSPAGGSYNEQFF. The V gene is TRBV5-1, the J gene TRBJ2-1, with TRBD2 matching 7 bases. CDR1 SGHRS and CDR2 YFSETQ come from the germline V gene. The CDR3 loop spans 15 amino acids. J lost 4 bases, V lost 5 bases, and 9 bases had no gene match.

For this clone: The sample contains more than one DNA sequence encoding this CDR3. The chain employs TRBV7-9 and TRBJ2-7; D not resolved. V lost 3 bases and J 4 bases, leaving 4 bases between the germline ends. The CDR3 spans 11 residues. CDR1 is SEHNR and CDR2 is FQNEAQ in the germline V gene (reference sequence). The CDR3 DNA is TGTGCCAGCAGCTTCGAGTACGAGCAGTACTTC. This encodes CASSFEYEQYF.

This rearrangement joins TRBV9 to TRBJ2-3, with D possibly being TRBD1 or TRBD2 (5 bases each). This CDR3 has 16 amino acids. Trimming removed 4 bases at V and 0 bases at J, with 15 bases between. Germline V CDR1 and CDR2: SGDLS, YYNGEE. In nucleotides, the CDR3 is TGTGCCAGCAGCTCCCCCGAGGGACGCAGCACAGATACGCAGTATTTT. Translating it yields CASSSPEGRSTDTQYF.

The chain carries TRBV2 and TRBJ2-7; the match to TRBD2 covers 12 bases. Losses at the gene ends were 5 bases for V and 5 bases for J; bases not matched to a gene: 4. The CDR3 runs 14 residues. Germline CDR1 SNHLY, CDR2 FYNNEI. The CDR3 sequence is CASSMTSGRDEQYF. The DNA for the CDR3 is TGTGCCAGCAGTATGACTAGCGGGAGAGACGAGCAGTACTTC.

The CDR3 DNA reads as TGTGCCAGCACCCTATCGAGCGGCACTGAAGCTTTCTTT. Protein sequence: CASTLSSGTEAFF. The rearrangement uses TRBV6-6 and TRBJ1-1; D uncertain. V was cut by 7 bases and J by 4 bases, with 13 bases left in between. The CDR3 length is 13 residues. Germline values: CDR1 MNHNY, CDR2 SVGAGI (reference sequence).

The chain employs TRBV2 and TRBJ2-5; tentative D call: TRBD1 (6 bases). The end of the DNA fits TRBJ2-7 better, so the J call may be wrong. Germline V CDR1 and CDR2: SNHLY, FYNNEI. The CDR3 runs to 11 residues. As DNA, the CDR3 is TGTGCCAGCGGGGGCTCGTACGAGCAGTACTTC. Translated: CASGGSYEQYF.

The V gene is TRBV5-6, the J gene TRBJ2-5; the match to TRBD2 covers 8 bases. The CDR3 length is 16 residues. CDR1 SGHDT and CDR2 YYEEEE come from the germline V gene. J lost 2 bases, V lost 4 bases, and 10 bases had no gene match. Here the CDR3 DNA reads TGTGCCAGCAGCCAGGACGGCGGGGGGTGGCAAGAGACCCAGTACTTC. Translation: CASSQDGGGWQETQYF.

A remark on this clone: The same CDR3 can be traced to other DNA sequences in this sample. The chain carries TRBV6-5 and TRBJ1-5, with D unclear. Germline CDR1 MNHEY, CDR2 SVGAGI. The CDR3 has 13 amino acids. V lost 2 bases to trimming and J lost 3 bases, with 5 bases between them. CDR3 amino acids: CASSYGNNQPQHF. The DNA of the CDR3 is TGTGCCAGCAGTTACGGGAACAATCAGCCCCAGCATTTT.

The chain uses TRBV5-6 and TRBJ2-3, with TRBD2 identical over 7 bases. CDR3 length: 16 amino acids. Trimming removed 0 bases from V and 2 bases from J; junction bases left unmatched: 6. Germline CDR1 SGHDT, CDR2 YYEEEE. The CDR3: CASSLELAKATDTQYF. The CDR3 nucleotides read TGTGCCAGCAGCTTGGAACTAGCGAAAGCCACAGATACGCAGTATTTT.

Regarding this clone: Other DNA sequences in this specimen translate into the identical CDR3. The gene calls are TRBV7-2 and TRBJ2-7; D might be TRBD2 (6 bases). This CDR3 is built from 14 residues. Between the trimmed V and J ends, which lost 2 bases and 2 bases, there was a span of 10 bases. Germline V lookup: CDR1 SGHTA, CDR2 FQGNSA. The CDR3 sequence is CASSLSSGAYEQYF. The CDR3 DNA sequence: TGTGCCAGCAGCTTATCATCGGGAGCCTACGAGCAGTACTTC. The full variable domain, in which reference TRBV7-2 and TRBJ2-7 provide the parts outside the CDR3, is GAGVSQSPSNKVTEKGKDVELRCDPISGHTALYWYRQSLGQGLEFLIYFQGNSAPDKSGLPSDRFSAERTGGSVSTLTIQRTQQEDSAVYLCASSLSSGAYEQYFGPGTRLTVT.

This clone is a singleton in its sample. The genes are TRBV18 and TRBJ2-5; the match to TRBD2 covers 8 bases. Germline CDR1 is KGHSH and CDR2 is LQKENI. The CDR3 is made up of 16 amino acids. V trimming: 2 bases; J trimming: 5 bases; junction bases outside the gene matches: 10. CDR3 in amino acids: CASSPEGLGWTETQYF. In nucleotides, the CDR3 is TGTGCCAGCTCACCAGAGGGACTAGGGTGGACCGAGACCCAGTACTTC.

The chain employs TRBV9 and TRBJ1-4; D may be TRBD1 (5 bases). This CDR3 contains 15 residues. V shed 0 bases and J shed 4 bases, with 10 bases lying between them. CDR1 and CDR2 (germline): SGDLS, YYNGEE. The CDR3: CASSVDGGVNEKLFF. The CDR3 region has the DNA TGTGCCAGCAGCGTAGATGGGGGAGTTAATGAAAAACTGTTTTTT. The variable domain in full, completed from reference TRBV9 and TRBJ1-4, reads DSGVTQTPKHLITATGQRVTLRCSPRSGDLSVYWYQQSLDQGLQFLIQYYNGEERAKGNILERFSAQQFPDLHSELNLSSLELGDSALYFCASSVDGGVNEKLFFGSGTQLSVL.

The chain combines TRBV11-2 with TRBJ1-2; no clear D. In germline, CDR1 is SGHAT, CDR2 FQNNGV. V was cut by 0 bases and J by 1 base, with 15 bases left in between. This CDR3 comprises 17 residues. The CDR3 DNA follows: TGTGCCAGCAGCTTAGATATAGGCAGCCCTATTAACTATGGCTACACCTTC. Protein: CASSLDIGSPINYGYTF.

This rearrangement joins TRBV5-8 to TRBJ2-5; possibly TRBD1 for D (5 bases). V gave up 3 bases and J gave up 1 base, with 10 bases separating them. The germline CDR1 and CDR2 sequences are SGHTS and YDEGEE. The CDR3 is 14 residues long. CDR3 DNA sequence: TGTGCCAGCAGCTGGACACTATTCCAAGAGACCCAGTACTTC. Its protein product is CASSWTLFQETQYF.

The chain joins TRBV19 to TRBJ2-7; D unresolved. V was clipped by 0 bases and J by 0 bases, with 9 bases between them. This CDR3 region has 15 residues. CDR1 and CDR2 (germline): LNHDA, SQIVND (reference sequence). CDR3 DNA sequence: TGTGCCAGTAGTATAGATTTCGGGCTCTCCTACGAGCAGTACTTC. Protein product: CASSIDFGLSYEQYF.

The rearrangement links TRBV4-3 to TRBJ2-7, with 9 bases aligning to TRBD2. This CDR3 region has 16 residues. Trimming removed 2 bases from V and 3 bases from J; junction bases left unmatched: 8. The V gene's germline CDR1 is LGHNA and CDR2 YSLEER. The CDR3 spells CASSQRLAGTLYEQYF. For the CDR3, the DNA is TGCGCCAGCAGCCAACGCCTAGCGGGAACACTCTACGAGCAGTACTTC.

This clone is a singleton in its sample. The chain carries TRBV7-6 and TRBJ2-7; the D gene is possibly TRBD1 (6 bases). Germline CDR1 is SGHVS and CDR2 is FNYEAQ. Trimming cost V 2 bases and J 6 bases, with 23 bases left between them. The CDR3 contains 17 residues. This chain's CDR3 is CASSLPLPPAGALEQYF. CDR3 nucleotides: TGTGCCAGCAGCTTACCTCTCCCCCCGGCAGGGGCCCTCGAGCAGTACTTC.

The chain uses TRBV2 and TRBJ2-5; D is uncertain. The V end lost 6 bases, the J end lost 2 bases, and 10 bases lay between the germline ends. The CDR3 is 13 residues long. CDR1 is SNHLY and CDR2 is FYNNEI in the germline V gene. CDR3 sequence (DNA): TGTGCCAGCAGGTACACGGAACAAGAGACCCAGTACTTC. As protein: CASRYTEQETQYF.

CDR3 coding DNA: TGTGCCAGCAGCTTCTGGGACAGACTGAACACCGGGGAGCTGTTTTTT. Translated: CASSFWDRLNTGELFF. V gene TRBV5-6 combines with J gene TRBJ2-2; 7 bases are a match to TRBD1. Unmatched junction bases numbered 5, after V lost 2 bases and J lost 1 base. This CDR3 region has 16 residues. Germline CDR1 and CDR2: SGHDT and YYEEEE.

This clone appeared once. The genes are TRBV5-6 and TRBJ1-1; unclear D gene. Trimming stripped 4 bases from V and 3 bases from J, with 16 bases between. The CDR3 covers 15 residues. In germline, CDR1 is SGHDT, CDR2 YYEEEE. The CDR3 region is CASSGEVGWDTEAFF. The DNA of the CDR3 is TGTGCCAGCAGCGGAGAGGTTGGATGGGACACTGAAGCTTTCTTT. The variable domain in full, with the rest retrieved from reference TRBV5-6 and TRBJ1-1, is DAGVTQSPTHLIKTRGQQVTLRCSPKSGHDTVSWYQQALGQGPQFIFQYYEEEERQRGNFPDRFSGHQFPNYSSELNVNALLLGDSALYLCASSGEVGWDTEAFFGQGTRLTVV.

The chain couples TRBV5-1 to TRBJ2-3, with D possibly being TRBD1 or TRBD2 (5 bases each). Germline assignment: CDR1 SGHRS and CDR2 YFSETQ. The CDR3 is made up of 14 amino acids. Trimming removed 7 bases from V and 4 bases from J, with 16 bases in between. This chain's CDR3 is CASCRTGLADTQYF. The CDR3 DNA reads as TGCGCCAGCTGCCGAACGGGGCTTGCAGATACGCAGTATTTT.

The rearrangement joins TRBV7-9 to TRBJ2-7; 8 bases fit TRBD1. The germline CDR1 and CDR2 sequences are SEHNR and FQNEAQ (reference sequence). CDR3 length: 15 residues. V lost 4 bases and J lost 2; bases outside the gene matches: 7. This CDR3 reads CASSSDRERTYEQYF. The CDR3, as DNA: TGTGCCAGCAGCTCGGACAGGGAGAGAACCTACGAGCAGTACTTC.

CDR3 sequence: CAWTLTAGETQYF. The CDR3 DNA follows: TGTGCCTGGACCCTCACAGCGGGAGAGACCCAGTACTTC. The gene calls are TRBV30 and TRBJ2-5; possibly TRBD2 for D (6 bases). With 4 bases removed from V and 4 bases from J, the gap between germline ends came to 13 bases. This CDR3 has 13 residues. In germline, CDR1 is GTSNPN, CDR2 SVGIG (reference sequence).

The count of this clone is one. The sample carries other DNA sequences with the same CDR3. The chain uses TRBV9 and TRBJ2-3, with TRBD2 matching over 7 bases. The CDR3 runs to 15 residues. V lost 2 bases to trimming and J lost 2 bases; unmatched junction nucleotides: 5. The germline V gene has CDR1 SGDLS and CDR2 YYNGEE. CDR3 bases: TGTGCCAGCAGCGTCTCGGGACTAAACACAGATACGCAGTATTTT. This codes for CASSVSGLNTDTQYF. The full variable domain, rest sourced from reference TRBV9 and TRBJ2-3, is DSGVTQTPKHLITATGQRVTLRCSPRSGDLSVYWYQQSLDQGLQFLIQYYNGEERAKGNILERFSAQQFPDLHSELNLSSLELGDSALYFCASSVSGLNTDTQYFGPGTRLTVL.

The chain combines TRBV6-1 with TRBJ1-4; D perhaps matches TRBD1 (5 bases). Trimming shortened V by 3 bases and J by 5 bases, and 13 bases separated the two germline ends. The CDR3 is made up of 15 amino acids. Germline V gene data show CDR1 as MNHNS and CDR2 as SASEGT. The CDR3 spells CASSDGGVGNEKLFF. The CDR3 nucleotides read TGTGCCAGCAGTGATGGGGGGGTCGGCAATGAAAAACTGTTTTTT.

This chain links TRBV7-9 with TRBJ2-5; 10 positions match TRBD1. This CDR3 has 15 amino acids. With V trimmed by 4 bases and J by 4 bases, 6 bases remained unmatched. Germline lookup yields CDR1 SEHNR and CDR2 FQNEAQ (reference sequence). The CDR3 is CASSSDRGLGETQYF. DNA for the CDR3: TGTGCCAGCAGCTCCGACAGGGGGCTGGGAGAGACCCAGTACTTC.

The chain combines TRBV13 with TRBJ2-7; 8 bases align to TRBD2. Per the germline V gene, CDR1 is PRHDT and CDR2 is FYEKMQ (reference sequence). Germline trimming cut 1 base from V and 5 bases from J; bases unmatched to any gene: 7. The CDR3 totals 15 residues. CDR3 DNA: TGTGCCAGCAGCTTAGCGGGGGGGCCGGGGCACGAGCAGTACTTC. It yields the protein CASSLAGGPGHEQYF.